The 23 T cell receptor beta chains listed next were all sequenced from one sample in a study of blood T cell repertoires in COVID-19 (dated by TCRdb to 2018 to 2021). The library was built by means of the immunoSEQ multiplex PCR assay. Here the immuneACCESS table is served through TCRdb, limited to in-frame sequences with V and J called. Missing clones are a known gap in these copies; in checked studies unresolved V genes cover under half, and the rest lacks a known reason. Across this sample there are 160,000 or so clones, with about 83% seen only once. The ten largest clones add up to more than 11% of the sample. The specimen was peripheral blood. The receptors derive from a woman over 75 with acute or convalescent COVID-19.

The CDR3 loop is CASSSSRDRDQMNTEAFF. For the CDR3, the DNA is TGTGCCAGCAGCTCGAGCCGGGACAGAGATCAGATGAACACTGAAGCTTTCTTT. This chain joins TRBV9 and TRBJ1-1, with 7 bases matching TRBD1. The CDR3 is 18 amino acids. J lost 0 bases, V lost 4 bases, and 15 bases had no gene match. Germline V gene lookup returns CDR1 SGDLS and CDR2 YYNGEE.

This chain joins TRBV9 and TRBJ2-1, with D unclear. V lost 0 bases, J lost 1 base, and 11 bases lay in between. CDR3 length: 16 amino acids. Looked up from germline, CDR1 is SGDLS and CDR2 is YYNGEE. CDR3: CASSVEYHWSYNEQFF. The CDR3 nucleotides are TGTGCCAGCAGCGTAGAGTACCACTGGTCCTACAATGAGCAGTTCTTC. Supplemented by reference TRBV9 and TRBJ2-1, the full variable domain reads DSGVTQTPKHLITATGQRVTLRCSPRSGDLSVYWYQQSLDQGLQFLIQYYNGEERAKGNILERFSAQQFPDLHSELNLSSLELGDSALYFCASSVEYHWSYNEQFFGPGTRLTVL.

In DNA form, the CDR3 reads TGTGCCAGCAGCGCGTCAGGCAGGGAATATGGCTACACCTTC. Translated, it gives CASSASGREYGYTF. The chain combines TRBV11-2 with TRBJ1-2, with D possibly matching TRBD1 (5 bases). Trimming took off 5 bases at V and 5 bases at J, with 15 bases between the two ends. The germline V gene encodes CDR1 SGHAT and CDR2 FQNNGV. The CDR3 covers 14 residues.

This rearrangement joins TRBV9 to TRBJ2-2; 9 nucleotides agree with TRBD2. CDR1 and CDR2 (germline): SGDLS, YYNGEE. This CDR3 has 16 residues. The trim removed 0 bases at V and 4 bases at J, leaving 4 bases unmatched. The CDR3 coding sequence is TGTGCCAGCAGCGTAGGCGGGAGGGGTGGCACCGGGGAGCTGTTTTTT. Translating it yields CASSVGGRGGTGELFF. Based on the CDR3 plus reference TRBV9 and TRBJ2-2, the full variable domain is DSGVTQTPKHLITATGQRVTLRCSPRSGDLSVYWYQQSLDQGLQFLIQYYNGEERAKGNILERFSAQQFPDLHSELNLSSLELGDSALYFCASSVGGRGGTGELFFGEGSRLTVL.

This rearrangement joins TRBV7-3 to TRBJ2-1, with 9 bases that match TRBD2. The germline V gene encodes CDR1 SGHTA and CDR2 FQGTGA. This CDR3 spans 13 amino acids. V lost 3 bases to trimming and J lost 9 bases; unmatched junction nucleotides: 3. The CDR3 region has the DNA TGTGCCAGCAGCTTTTCGACTAGCGGTGAGCAGTTCTTC. Protein: CASSFSTSGEQFF.

The chain joins TRBV11-2 to TRBJ2-1; 10 bases map to TRBD2. J was trimmed by 4 bases and V by 2 bases; bases with no gene match: 11. Germline V gives CDR1 SGHAT, CDR2 FQNNGV. The CDR3 length is 18 residues. The CDR3, as DNA: TGTGCCAGCAGCTTAAGTCGGCTAGCGGGAGTAGGGTACAATGAGCAGTTCTTC. Its protein is CASSLSRLAGVGYNEQFF.

The genes are TRBV9 and TRBJ2-7; 8 nucleotides agree with TRBD2. The germline V gene has CDR1 SGDLS and CDR2 YYNGEE. The V gene end was trimmed by 1 base and the J gene end by 3 bases; junction bases not matched to a gene: 3. This CDR3 region has 14 residues. The CDR3 DNA reads as TGTGCCAGCAGCGTAACTAGCGGAAACTACGAGCAGTACTTC. Translating gives CASSVTSGNYEQYF.

CDR3 DNA: TGTGCCAGCAGTGACGGAGTCAGTTCCTACGAGCAGTACTTC. Its protein product is CASSDGVSSYEQYF. The chain combines TRBV2 with TRBJ2-7, with D hard to call. The CDR3 spans 14 residues. V was clipped by 3 bases and J by 1 base, with 10 bases between them. CDR1 is SNHLY, CDR2 FYNNEI, per germline.

This chain joins TRBV5-1 and TRBJ2-5; the D gene is possibly TRBD2 (7 bases). V was cut by 5 bases and J by 1 base, with 21 bases left in between. The CDR3 totals 17 residues. CDR1 is SGHRS, CDR2 YFSETQ, per germline. The CDR3 protein is CASRAPYSGGPQETQYF. The CDR3 region has the DNA TGCGCCAGCAGGGCCCCCTACTCCGGGGGGCCCCAAGAGACCCAGTACTTC.

CDR3 loop: CAWNRRGAGYNQPQHF. The DNA for the CDR3 is TGTGCCTGGAATCGGCGGGGTGCGGGATACAATCAGCCCCAGCATTTT. The genes are TRBV30 and TRBJ1-5; D ambiguous. The CDR3 covers 16 residues. V was pared by 4 bases and J by 3 bases, with 19 bases between. The V gene's germline CDR1 is GTSNPN and CDR2 SVGIG (reference sequence).

The CDR3: CASSLQTGLGEYTF. The CDR3, as DNA: TGTGCCAGCAGCTTACAGACAGGGCTGGGAGAGTACACCTTC. This chain links TRBV5-6 with TRBJ1-2, with 7 bases lining up with TRBD1. Trimming cost V 2 bases and J 11 bases; bases outside gene matches: 12. In germline, CDR1 is SGHDT, CDR2 YYEEEE. This CDR3 is built from 14 residues.

The chain uses TRBV20-1 and TRBJ1-2, with 7 bases aligning to TRBD1. This CDR3 spans 11 amino acids. In germline, CDR1 is DFQATT, CDR2 SNEGSKA (reference sequence). J was trimmed by 7 bases and V by 6 bases; bases with no gene match: 5. The CDR3 region is CSALNRGGYTF. The CDR3, as DNA: TGCAGTGCGCTTAACAGGGGTGGCTACACCTTC.

The chain recombines TRBV21-1 with TRBJ1-1; the table calls TRBD1, which could not be checked here. TRBV21-1 is a pseudogene segment. CDR3 length: 16 residues. The CDR3 spells CASSKVAGRENTEAFF. CDR3 DNA: TGTGCCAGCAGCAAAGTGGCCGGCAGGGAGAACACTGAAGCTTTCTTT.

The gene calls are TRBV6-5 and TRBJ2-3; 11 bases agree with TRBD2. Trimming removed 2 bases from V and 5 bases from J; junction bases left unmatched: 3. The CDR3 length is 15 residues. Germline CDR1 reads MNHEY; CDR2 reads SVGAGI. The CDR3 DNA follows: TGTGCCAGCAGTTACCTACTAGCGGGGGAAGATACGCAGTATTTT. Residues: CASSYLLAGEDTQYF.

The chain joins TRBV2 to TRBJ1-5, with D possibly TRBD1 on 5 matching bases. The CDR3 has 10 amino acids. Trimming shortened V by 4 bases and J by 16 bases, and 11 bases separated the two germline ends. Looked up from germline, CDR1 is SNHLY and CDR2 is FYNNEI. Written as DNA, the CDR3 is TGTGCCAGCAGTGGGGGCAGGGCTCATTTT. Encoded protein: CASSGGRAHF.

The chain has TRBV6-6 and TRBJ2-1, with 9 nucleotides matching TRBD2. V dropped 2 bases and J dropped 10; count of bases not matched to a gene: 0. There are 12 residues in the CDR3. CDR1 is MNHNY and CDR2 is SVGAGI in the germline V gene (reference sequence). CDR3 protein: CASSYLAGEQFF. In DNA form, the CDR3 reads TGTGCCAGCAGTTACCTAGCGGGGGAGCAGTTCTTC.

About this clone: The sample contains more than one DNA sequence encoding this CDR3. This chain uses TRBV19 with TRBJ2-7; D remains unclear. Germline CDR1 LNHDA, CDR2 SQIVND (reference sequence). This CDR3 comprises 13 residues. Trimming removed 1 base at V and 2 bases at J, with 6 bases between. Here the CDR3 DNA reads TGTGCCAGTAGTATAGGACTCACCTACGAGCAGTACTTC. Translating it yields CASSIGLTYEQYF.

The rearrangement uses TRBV15 and TRBJ2-3; D is perhaps TRBD2 (5 bases). This CDR3 region has 16 residues. V was pared by 0 bases and J by 3 bases, with 13 bases between. Germline V gives CDR1 LNHNV, CDR2 YYDKDF (reference sequence). CDR3 DNA sequence: TGTGCCACCAGCAGAGACGGGATCCTCGCTACAGATACGCAGTATTTT. This codes for CATSRDGILATDTQYF. Full variable domain (missing parts from reference TRBV15 and TRBJ2-3): DAMVIQNPRYQVTQFGKPVTLSCSQTLNHNVMYWYQQKSSQAPKLLFHYYDKDFNNEADTPDNFQSRRPNTSFCFLDIRSPGLGDTAMYLCATSRDGILATDTQYFGPGTRLTVL.

This clone was found a few times. The chain uses TRBV2 and TRBJ1-6; a weak D match, TRBD1 (5 bases). V was trimmed by 4 bases and J by 9 bases, leaving 10 bases between them. This CDR3 is 13 amino acids long. Germline assignment: CDR1 SNHLY and CDR2 FYNNEI. The CDR3 bases are TGTGCCAGCAGTGCGCAGGGTGTTTCACCCCTCCACTTT. This sequence encodes CASSAQGVSPLHF.

This clone was picked up a small number of times. J is TRBJ1-2 and V is TRBV25-1; 9 bases align to TRBD1. V shed 8 bases, J shed 8 bases, and the junction held 12 bases outside the gene matches. Germline V gene data show CDR1 as MGHDK and CDR2 as SYGVNS. This CDR3 has 14 amino acids. The CDR3 loop is CASSSAGTGWGYTF. The CDR3 DNA reads TGTGCCAGCTCCTCGGCCGGGACAGGGTGGGGCTACACCTTC.

The chain carries TRBV5-1 and TRBJ1-2; 9 positions match TRBD1. V dropped 2 bases and J dropped 8; count of bases not matched to a gene: 10. The CDR3 covers 15 residues. Germline-derived CDR1 and CDR2 are SGHRS and YFSETQ. The CDR3 spells CASSLPGQGNNGYTF. The CDR3 region has the DNA TGCGCCAGCAGCTTACCGGGACAGGGAAACAACGGCTACACCTTC. Variable domain in full (rest from reference TRBV5-1 and TRBJ1-2): KAGVTQTPRYLIKTRGQQVTLSCSPISGHRSVSWYQQTPGQGLQFLFEYFSETQRNKGNFPGRFSGRQFSNSRSEMNVSTLELGDSALYLCASSLPGQGNNGYTFGSGTRLTVV.

The chain combines TRBV12-3 or TRBV12-4 with TRBJ1-1, with D uncertain. The CDR3 loop spans 11 amino acids. Trimming removed 8 bases from V and 8 bases from J, with 12 bases in between. DNA for the CDR3: TGTGCCAGCGGGAGAAGAGGGGAAGCTTTCTTT. Amino acids: CASGRRGEAFF.

V gene TRBV7-2 combines with J gene TRBJ1-4, with D possibly matching TRBD1 (6 bases). Germline CDR1 reads SGHTA; CDR2 reads FQGNSA. The CDR3 length is 14 residues. The ends were cut back, 4 bases at V and 7 bases at J, with 13 bases in the middle. Here the CDR3 reads CASSSQGQVEKLFF. In DNA, the CDR3 is TGTGCCAGCAGCTCCCAGGGGCAGGTTGAAAAACTGTTTTTT.